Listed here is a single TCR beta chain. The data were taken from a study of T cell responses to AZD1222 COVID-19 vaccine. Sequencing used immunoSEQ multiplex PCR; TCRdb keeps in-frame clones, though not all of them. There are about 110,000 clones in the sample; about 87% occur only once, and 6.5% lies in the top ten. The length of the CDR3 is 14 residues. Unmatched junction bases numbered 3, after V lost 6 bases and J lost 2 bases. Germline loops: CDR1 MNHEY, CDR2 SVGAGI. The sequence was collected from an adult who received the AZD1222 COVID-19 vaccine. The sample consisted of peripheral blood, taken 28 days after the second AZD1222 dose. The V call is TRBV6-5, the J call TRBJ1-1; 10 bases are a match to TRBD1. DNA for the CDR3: TGTGCCAGCAGAAGGGACAGGGGAAACACTGAAGCTTTCTTT. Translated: CASRRDRGNTEAFF.